Shown below are 17 T cell receptor beta chains from a single sample sequenced in a study of cytomegalovirus exposure and HLA in healthy donors. The PCR had 60 Vbeta and 13 Jbeta primers. The data were produced by immunoSEQ multiplex PCR, yet TCRdb's version contains in-frame clones alone and is incomplete. Of around 98,000 clones listed, around 76% were seen once; the top ten hold 8% to 9%. The sequencing sample was made of PBMCs. These TCRs come from a human donor in good health.

The chain combines TRBV6-6 with TRBJ2-7, with 8 bases aligning to TRBD1. Trimming removed 7 bases from V and 5 bases from J; junction bases left unmatched: 7. Germline V gene lookup returns CDR1 MNHNY and CDR2 SVGAGI (reference sequence). The CDR3 spans 13 residues. The CDR3 is CASNLAGGDEQYF. The CDR3 DNA reads as TGTGCCAGCAACCTCGCAGGGGGCGACGAGCAGTACTTC.

The rearrangement links TRBV2 to TRBJ2-5; D unclear. V shed 3 bases and J shed 4 bases, with 9 bases lying between them. CDR3 length: 13 amino acids. Per the germline V gene, CDR1 is SNHLY and CDR2 is FYNNEI. The CDR3 here is CASSDAGSETQYF. The CDR3 DNA follows: TGTGCCAGCAGTGACGCCGGGTCAGAGACCCAGTACTTC.

The J gene is TRBJ1-2, the V gene TRBV10-3, with a weak D call TRBD1 (5 bases). Trimming cost V 10 bases and J 6 bases, with 36 bases left between them. The germline gives CDR1 ENHRY, CDR2 SYGVKD. The CDR3 runs 19 residues. In DNA, the CDR3 is TGTGCCACATGGGGCTCAGGGTCCAGCATACCGCCCATCTTCAATGGCTACACCTTC. This gives the protein CATWGSGSSIPPIFNGYTF.

The rearrangement links TRBV4-1 to TRBJ2-3; 9 nucleotides line up with TRBD2. V shed 0 bases, J shed 4 bases, and the junction held 5 bases outside the gene matches. Germline V gives CDR1 MGHRA, CDR2 YSYEKL. The CDR3 covers 16 residues. CDR3 sequence reads: CASSQEPSGIADTQYF. CDR3 DNA sequence: TGCGCCAGCAGCCAAGAGCCTAGCGGGATAGCAGATACGCAGTATTTT.

In this sample, this clone turned up once. The J gene is TRBJ1-1, the V gene TRBV5-5, with D possibly matching TRBD1 (6 bases). Germline V gene data show CDR1 as SGHKS and CDR2 as YYEKEE (reference sequence). The CDR3 length is 13 residues. The V end was cut by 3 bases, the J end by 0 bases, with 6 bases between. CDR3 in amino acids: CASSWTVNTEAFF. The CDR3 DNA reads as TGTGCCAGCAGCTGGACAGTGAACACTGAAGCTTTCTTT.

This chain joins TRBV28 and TRBJ1-1, with no clear D. The CDR3 covers 11 residues. Trimming took off 8 bases at V and 3 bases at J, with 7 bases between the two ends. Per the germline V gene, CDR1 is MDHEN and CDR2 is SYDVKM. CDR3 DNA sequence: TGTGCCAGCGCTACCCACACTGAAGCTTTCTTT. Translation: CASATHTEAFF. The entire variable domain, with the rest obtained from reference TRBV28 and TRBJ1-1, is as follows: DVKVTQSSRYLVKRTGEKVFLECVQDMDHENMFWYRQDPGLGLRLIYFSYDVKMKEKGDIPEGYSVSREKKERFSLILESASTNQTSMYLCASATHTEAFFGQGTRLTVV.

The sample holds one count of this clone. The genes are TRBV7-8 and TRBJ1-4; 10 nucleotides align to TRBD1. The CDR3 contains 15 residues. With V trimmed by 0 bases and J by 7 bases, 2 bases remained unmatched. Looked up from germline, CDR1 is SGHVS and CDR2 is FQNEAQ. DNA for the CDR3: TGTGCCAGCAGCTTAGCGACAGGGGGCAGTGAAAAACTGTTTTTT. It encodes CASSLATGGSEKLFF.

V usage is TRBV5-4 and J usage is TRBJ2-1; D gene uncertain. This CDR3 contains 14 residues. V was shortened by 3 bases and J by 8 bases, with 15 bases between the two germline ends. Germline V gives CDR1 SGHNT, CDR2 YYREEE (reference sequence). CDR3 coding DNA: TGTGCCAGCAGCTCTGAAAGGAGTTATGATGAGCAGTTCTTC. Translation: CASSSERSYDEQFF.

The chain joins TRBV7-9 to TRBJ2-3; TRBD1 is a possible D gene (5 bases). V shed 3 bases and J shed 2 bases, with 9 bases lying between them. CDR1 and CDR2 (germline): SEHNR, FQNEAQ (reference sequence). CDR3 length equals 14 residues. CDR3 bases: TGTGCCAGCAGCTTCGACAGCCTCACAGATACGCAGTATTTT. As protein: CASSFDSLTDTQYF.

The rearrangement joins TRBV6-6 to TRBJ1-2; perhaps TRBD1 as D (6 bases). V lost 4 bases and J lost 4, with 19 bases in between. The CDR3 has 16 amino acids. Germline CDR1 reads MNHNY; CDR2 reads SVGAGI (reference sequence). The CDR3 nucleotides are TGTGCCAGCAGTTCCCCCGGGGGGGGCGCGATCTATGGCTACACCTTC. It specifies CASSSPGGGAIYGYTF.

The chain combines TRBV10-1 with TRBJ2-3, with 16 bases matching TRBD2. The CDR3 runs 18 residues. Losses at the gene ends were 0 bases for V and 2 bases for J; bases not matched to a gene: 2. CDR1 and CDR2 (germline): WNHNN, SYGVQD (reference sequence). DNA for the CDR3: TGCGCCAGCAGTGAGTCGGGACTAGCGGGGGGGATCACAGATACGCAGTATTTT. Translated: CASSESGLAGGITDTQYF.

This chain links TRBV5-8 with TRBJ1-2; D perhaps matches TRBD1 (5 bases). In germline, CDR1 is SGHTS, CDR2 YDEGEE. The CDR3 is 12 residues long. The V end was cut by 2 bases, the J end by 6 bases, with 8 bases between. The DNA for the CDR3 is TGTGCCAGCAGCTTAAACAGGAATGGCTACACCTTC. Protein product: CASSLNRNGYTF.

The chain is built from TRBV29-1 and TRBJ1-1, with D unclear. Per germline, CDR1 SQVTM and CDR2 ANQGSEA. With 8 bases removed from V and 4 bases from J, the gap between germline ends came to 14 bases. This CDR3 is built from 12 residues. CDR3 nucleotide sequence: TGCAGCACCTACTTGGGAGGCACTGAAGCTTTCTTT. Protein sequence: CSTYLGGTEAFF.

The chain joins TRBV27 to TRBJ1-5; 8 nucleotides line up with TRBD1. Germline V gives CDR1 MNHEY, CDR2 SMNVEV (reference sequence). The V and J ends lost 6 bases and 7 bases, in that order; junction bases with no gene match: 8. The CDR3 covers 14 residues. CDR3 DNA sequence: TGTGCCAGCAGCCACGGACAGGGTAGGCAGCCCCAGCATTTT. This translates into CASSHGQGRQPQHF.

The chain combines TRBV10-1 with TRBJ2-1, with TRBD2 as a possible D gene (5 bases). The germline V gene encodes CDR1 WNHNN and CDR2 SYGVQD (reference sequence). Trimming removed 1 base from V and 3 bases from J, with 13 bases in between. This CDR3 is 16 amino acids long. For the CDR3, the DNA is TGCGCCAGCAGTGAGTTTCGGGAATTTCTCTACAATGAGCAGTTCTTC. This gives the protein CASSEFREFLYNEQFF.

This clone was observed once. The rearrangement links TRBV12-5 to TRBJ1-5, with D perhaps TRBD1 (6 bases). The CDR3 is 14 amino acids. Trimming left V 4 bases short and J 6 bases short, with 13 bases between. Germline V gene lookup returns CDR1 LGHNT and CDR2 FRNRAP. This CDR3 is CASGSGQSGQPQHF. In DNA, the CDR3 is TGTGCTAGTGGTTCGGGACAATCAGGTCAGCCCCAGCATTTT. The full variable domain, completed using reference TRBV12-5 and TRBJ1-5, is DARVTQTPRHKVTEMGQEVTMRCQPILGHNTVFWYRQTMMQGLELLAYFRNRAPLDDSGMPKDRFSAEMPDATLATLKIQPSEPRDSAVYFCASGSGQSGQPQHFGDGTRLSIL.

The chain is built from TRBV6-6 and TRBJ2-7; 8 positions match TRBD2. The CDR3 is 16 residues long. Germline lookup yields CDR1 MNHNY and CDR2 SVGAGI (reference sequence). J gave up 1 base and V 7 bases, and 12 bases lay outside the gene matches. The CDR3: CASTHGWREVSYEQYF. CDR3 DNA: TGTGCCAGCACCCACGGGTGGCGGGAGGTATCCTACGAGCAGTACTTC.